The present TCR beta chain was sequenced within a study of blood T cell repertoires in COVID-19. Whole-study context: The cDNA or gDNA used as material had been derived from T cells, B-cell-depleted T cells, or PBMCs.

This clone has just a few counts. Other DNA variants within this sample encode the same CDR3. The repertoire was sequenced with immunoSEQ multiplex PCR; TCRdb's copy has only in-frame clones and lacks some. The data hold about 200,000 clones, with 75% to 90% observed a single time. Sequencing was done on a sample of PBMCs or T cells enriched from blood (not recorded which). This clonotype was sampled from a middle-aged man who had recovered from COVID-19.

The CDR3 loop reads CASSLSGLGEQYF. Written as DNA, the CDR3 is TGTGCCAGCAGTTTATCCGGGTTGGGCGAGCAGTACTTC. This chain uses TRBV28 with TRBJ2-7; D unresolved. This CDR3 is 13 amino acids long. Per germline, CDR1 MDHEN and CDR2 SYDVKM. The V and J ends lost 1 base and 6 bases respectively, with 10 bases between them.